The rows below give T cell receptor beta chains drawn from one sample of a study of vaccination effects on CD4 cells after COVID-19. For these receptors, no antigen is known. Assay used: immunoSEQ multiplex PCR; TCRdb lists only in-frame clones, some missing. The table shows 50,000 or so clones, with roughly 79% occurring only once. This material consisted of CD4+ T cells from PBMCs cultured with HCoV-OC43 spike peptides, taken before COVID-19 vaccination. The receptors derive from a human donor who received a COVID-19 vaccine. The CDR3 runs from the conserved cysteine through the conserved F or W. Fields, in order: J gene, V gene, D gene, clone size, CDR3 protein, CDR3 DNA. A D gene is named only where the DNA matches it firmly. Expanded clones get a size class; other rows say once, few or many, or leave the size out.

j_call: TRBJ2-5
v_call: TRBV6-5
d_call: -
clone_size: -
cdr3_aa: CASSFGRRQETQYF
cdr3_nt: TGTGCCAGCAGCTTTGGACGGAGACAAGAGACCCAGTACTTC

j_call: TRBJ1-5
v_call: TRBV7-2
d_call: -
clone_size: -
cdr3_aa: CASSFSWQPQHF
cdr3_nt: TGTGCCAGCAGCTTCTCATGGCAGCCCCAGCATTTT

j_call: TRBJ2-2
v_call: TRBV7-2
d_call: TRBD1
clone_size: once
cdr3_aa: CASSLGLGQLTGELFF
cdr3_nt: TGTGCCAGCAGCTTAGGCCTGGGACAGCTCACCGGGGAGCTGTTTTTT

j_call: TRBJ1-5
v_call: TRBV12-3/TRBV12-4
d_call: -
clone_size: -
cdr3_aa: CASSFLSNQPQHF
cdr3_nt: TGTGCCAGCAGTTTTCTTAGCAATCAGCCCCAGCATTTT

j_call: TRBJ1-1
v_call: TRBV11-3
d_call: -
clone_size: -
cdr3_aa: CASSSGREYDTEAFF
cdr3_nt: TGTGCCAGCAGCTCAGGACGGGAATATGACACTGAAGCTTTCTTT

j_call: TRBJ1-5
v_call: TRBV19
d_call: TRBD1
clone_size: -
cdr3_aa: CASSITGGHQPQHF
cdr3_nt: TGTGCCAGTAGTATAACAGGGGGGCATCAGCCCCAGCATTTT

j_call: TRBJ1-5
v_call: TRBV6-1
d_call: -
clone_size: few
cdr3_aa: CASSDRNQPQHF
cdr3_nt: TGTGCCAGCAGTGACAGAAATCAGCCCCAGCATTTT

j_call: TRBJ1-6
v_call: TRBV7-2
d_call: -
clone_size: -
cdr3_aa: CASSSSSSLGSPLHF
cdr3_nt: TGTGCCAGCAGCTCCTCTTCGTCTCTAGGTTCACCCCTCCACTTT

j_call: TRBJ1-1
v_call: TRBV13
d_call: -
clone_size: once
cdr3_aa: CASSLGALAEAFF
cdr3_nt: TGTGCCAGCAGCTTGGGAGCCCTCGCTGAAGCTTTCTTT

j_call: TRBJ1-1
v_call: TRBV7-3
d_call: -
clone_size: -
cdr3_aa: CASSRALNTEAFF
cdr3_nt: TGTGCCAGCAGCCGAGCCTTGAACACTGAAGCTTTCTTT

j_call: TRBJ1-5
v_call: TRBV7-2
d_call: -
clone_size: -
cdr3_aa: CASRREGGNQPQHF
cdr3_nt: TGTGCCAGCAGAAGAGAGGGGGGCAATCAGCCCCAGCATTTT

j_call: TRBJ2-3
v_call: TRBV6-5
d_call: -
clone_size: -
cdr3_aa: CASSYLGSTGPDTQYF
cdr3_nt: TGTGCCAGCAGTTACCTGGGGTCCACCGGGCCAGATACGCAGTATTTT

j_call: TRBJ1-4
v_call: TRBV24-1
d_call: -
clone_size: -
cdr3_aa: CATSDLQIRLPTNEKLFF
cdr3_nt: TGTGCCACCAGTGATTTGCAGATTCGGTTACCAACTAATGAAAAACTGTTTTTT

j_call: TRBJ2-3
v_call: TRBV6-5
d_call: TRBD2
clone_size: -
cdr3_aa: CASSRGANAGAQYF
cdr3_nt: TGTGCCAGTTCGCGGGGGGCCAACGCTGGGGCGCAGTATTTT

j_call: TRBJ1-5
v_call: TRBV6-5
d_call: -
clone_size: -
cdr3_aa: CATRSHPYSNQPQHF
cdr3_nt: TGTGCCACCCGCTCTCATCCCTATAGCAATCAGCCCCAGCATTTT

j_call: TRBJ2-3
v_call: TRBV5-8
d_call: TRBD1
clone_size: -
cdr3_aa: CASSSGQGRTDTQYF
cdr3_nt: TGTGCCAGCAGCAGCGGACAGGGGCGCACAGATACGCAGTATTTT

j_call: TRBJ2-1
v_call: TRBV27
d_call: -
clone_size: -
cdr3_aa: CASSFVGVGNEQFF
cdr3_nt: TGTGCCAGCAGTTTTGTTGGGGTAGGCAATGAGCAGTTCTTC

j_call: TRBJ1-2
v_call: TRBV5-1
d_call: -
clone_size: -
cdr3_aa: CASSTGNSYGYTF
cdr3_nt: TGCGCCAGCAGCACAGGGAACTCCTATGGCTACACCTTC

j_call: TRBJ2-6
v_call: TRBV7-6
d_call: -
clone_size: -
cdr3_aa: CASSLGQSSGANVLTF
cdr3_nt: TGTGCCAGCAGCTTAGGACAGTCCTCTGGGGCCAACGTCCTGACTTTC

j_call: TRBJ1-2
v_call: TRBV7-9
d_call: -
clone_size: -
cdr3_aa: CASSPTGRYGYTF
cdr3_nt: TGTGCCAGCAGCCCCACAGGCCGCTATGGCTACACCTTC

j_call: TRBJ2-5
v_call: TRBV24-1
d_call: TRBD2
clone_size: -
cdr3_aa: CATSLNGGAKTQYF
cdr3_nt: TGTGCCACCAGCCTTAACGGGGGGGCAAAGACCCAGTACTTC

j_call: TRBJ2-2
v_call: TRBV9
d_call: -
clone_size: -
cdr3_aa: CASSVAGVGELFF
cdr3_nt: TGTGCCAGCAGCGTAGCGGGGGTCGGGGAGCTGTTTTTT

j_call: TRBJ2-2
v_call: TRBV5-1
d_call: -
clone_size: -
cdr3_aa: CASSATLDGGTGELFF
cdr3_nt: TGCGCCAGCAGCGCAACACTGGACGGAGGGACCGGGGAGCTGTTTTTT

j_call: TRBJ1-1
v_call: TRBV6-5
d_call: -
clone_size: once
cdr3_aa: CASRVRGWDTEAFF
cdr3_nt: TGTGCCAGCAGGGTCAGGGGCTGGGACACTGAAGCTTTCTTT

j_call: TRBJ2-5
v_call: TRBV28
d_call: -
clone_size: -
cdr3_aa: CASSEIDRQETQYF
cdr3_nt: TGTGCCAGCAGCGAAATTGACAGGCAAGAGACCCAGTACTTC

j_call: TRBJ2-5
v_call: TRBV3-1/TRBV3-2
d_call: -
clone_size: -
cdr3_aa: CASSQELFRSQETQYF
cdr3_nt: TGTGCCAGCAGCCAAGAGTTATTCAGGAGCCAAGAGACCCAGTACTTC

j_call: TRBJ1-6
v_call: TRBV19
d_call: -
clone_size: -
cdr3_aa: CASRGGGGNSPLHF
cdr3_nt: TGTGCCAGTAGGGGCGGGGGGGGTAATTCACCCCTCCACTTT

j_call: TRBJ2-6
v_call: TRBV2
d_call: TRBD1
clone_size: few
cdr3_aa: CASTPDRSGANVLTF
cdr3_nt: TGTGCCAGCACTCCGGACAGGTCTGGGGCCAACGTCCTGACTTTC

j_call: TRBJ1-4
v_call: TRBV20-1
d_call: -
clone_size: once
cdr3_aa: CSTRTLGKLFF
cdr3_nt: TGCAGTACCCGGACGCTCGGAAAACTGTTTTTT

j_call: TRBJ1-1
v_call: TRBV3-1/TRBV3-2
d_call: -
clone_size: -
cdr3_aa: CASSPVLTVNTEAFF
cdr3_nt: TGTGCCAGCAGCCCCGTTCTGACGGTGAACACTGAAGCTTTCTTT

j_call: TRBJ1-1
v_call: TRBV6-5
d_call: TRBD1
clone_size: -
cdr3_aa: CASNKPSGTAEAFF
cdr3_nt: TGTGCCAGCAATAAACCTTCCGGGACAGCTGAAGCTTTCTTT

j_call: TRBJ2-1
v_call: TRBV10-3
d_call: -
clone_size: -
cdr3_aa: CAIRIAVENEQFF
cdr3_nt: TGTGCCATCAGAATAGCGGTGGAGAATGAGCAGTTCTTC

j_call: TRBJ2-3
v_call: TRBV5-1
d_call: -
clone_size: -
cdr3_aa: CASSYRDPATDTQYF
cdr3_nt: TGCGCCAGCAGCTACCGAGATCCCGCCACAGATACGCAGTATTTT

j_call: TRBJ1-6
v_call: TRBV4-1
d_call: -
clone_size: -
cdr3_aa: CASSQVTPPNSPLHF
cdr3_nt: TGCGCCAGCAGCCAAGTGACACCCCCGAATTCACCCCTCCACTTT

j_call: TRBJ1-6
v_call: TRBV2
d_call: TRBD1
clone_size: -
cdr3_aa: CASSSDREDNSPLHF
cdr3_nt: TGTGCCAGCAGTTCCGACAGGGAGGATAATTCACCCCTCCACTTT

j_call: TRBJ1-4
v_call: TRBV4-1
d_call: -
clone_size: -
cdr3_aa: CASSQDETNEKLFF
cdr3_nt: TGCGCCAGCAGCCAAGATGAAACTAATGAAAAACTGTTTTTT

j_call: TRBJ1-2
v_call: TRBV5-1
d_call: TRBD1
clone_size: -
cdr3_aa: CASSLALSGTGGLANYGYTF
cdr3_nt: TGCGCCAGCAGCTTGGCCCTCTCCGGAACAGGGGGACTAGCTAACTATGGCTACACCTTC